The sequence of this TCR beta chain was determined in a study of CD8 T cells in Susac syndrome. This CDR3 has 12 amino acids. V shed 5 bases and J 9 bases; nucleotides not matched to a gene: 4. Germline CDR1 MDHEN, CDR2 SYDVKM. Reverse transcription of roughly 0.5 to 1 ug RNA was carried out with random hexamers. Via MiXCR, TCRdb re-called the immunoSEQ multiplex PCR reads, giving one row per CDR3 protein. The data hold 210,000 or so distinct CDR3 sequences, with 85% to 95% observed a single time. This TCR derives from a human donor with Susac syndrome. The J gene is TRBJ1-2, the V gene TRBV28; 9 nucleotides align to TRBD1. Sequencing was done on a sample of CD4+ T cells from PBMCs. The CDR3 nucleotides are TGTGCCAGCAGTGCCGGGACAGGGAGCTACACCTTC. This sequence encodes CASSAGTGSYTF.